The clone carrying this TCR beta chain was observed a few times. This entry belongs to a study of beta chain features in type 1 diabetes. Expressed TCRB transcripts were sequenced because the isolated RNA had all been reverse transcribed beforehand. Profiled with immunoSEQ multiplex PCR; TCRdb holds only in-frame clones, not every one. The data hold 400,000 to 500,000 clones, with approximately 15% observed a single time. The specimen was naive CD4+ T cells from blood. The TCR was taken from a man aged 25 to 40 in good health.

Here the CDR3 reads CASSAGQPTGELFF. The CDR3 DNA is TGTGCCAGCAGCGCAGGACAGCCGACCGGGGAGCTGTTTTTT. The chain carries TRBV9 and TRBJ2-2; a possible D gene is TRBD1 (6 bases). Trimming removed 3 bases from V and 5 bases from J, with 11 bases in between. The CDR3 totals 14 residues. Germline CDR1 SGDLS, CDR2 YYNGEE.